This T cell receptor (beta chain) was sequenced for a study of cytomegalovirus exposure and HLA in healthy donors. Study at large: Prior work identified roughly 120 million unique TCR beta sequences in 150 million to 200 million T cells. From HLA-typed donors, an early data release held tens of millions of unique TCRs. Study-wide points: Usually a TCR sequence was rare, but some public TCRs were found in many donors.

A multiplex PCR was run with 60 Vbeta primers and 13 Jbeta primers. Method: immunoSEQ multiplex PCR; TCRdb's copy keeps in-frame clones and lacks some. This table holds hundreds of thousands of clones, approximately 90% found once. As to this clone: What it binds is not known.

This CDR3 region has 15 residues. CDR1 and CDR2 from the germline V gene are LNHDA and SQIVND (reference sequence). Unmatched junction bases numbered 9, after V lost 6 bases and J lost 2 bases. Sequenced: PBMCs. V usage is TRBV19 and J usage is TRBJ2-7; 8 bases fit TRBD2. The sequence derives from a woman aged 18-29 years in good health and CMV-seronegative. The CDR3 DNA follows: TGTGCCAGTAGCCTACTAGCGGCGGATGCCTACGAGCAGTACTTC. Its translation: CASSLLAADAYEQYF.